Listed below are T cell receptor beta chains from one sample, sequenced in a study of T cell repertoires in cytomegalovirus infection. TCRdb used MiXCR to reprocess the reads, holding one entry per CDR3 protein. The table shows 250,000 to 300,000 distinct CDR3 sequences, with 9.1% occurring only once. Sequencing was carried out using PBMCs. Source of these receptors: a human donor in good health (CMV status not recorded). Some clones in this sample may be carry-over from other donors' samples. The CDR3 runs from the conserved cysteine through the conserved F or W. A D gene is named only where the DNA matches it firmly. Clone size is stated in some rows and not others, as once, few, many or a class when expanded.

clone size: many; J gene: TRBJ2-2; D gene: NA; V gene: TRBV6-6; CDR3 DNA: TGTGCCAGCAGGGGGCAACCCGAGCTGTTTTTT; CDR3 protein: CASRGQPELFF
clone size: NA; J gene: TRBJ1-4; D gene: NA; V gene: TRBV7-4; CDR3 DNA: TGTGCCAGCAGCCGGGGGAGGTTACGAGAAAAACTGTTTTTT; CDR3 protein: CASSRGRLREKLFF
clone size: NA; J gene: TRBJ2-7; D gene: TRBD2; V gene: TRBV7-2; CDR3 DNA: TGTGCCAGCAGCTATACTAGCGGGAGGATCTACGAGCAGTACTTC; CDR3 protein: CASSYTSGRIYEQYF
clone size: many; J gene: TRBJ2-7; D gene: TRBD2; V gene: TRBV14; CDR3 DNA: TGTGCCAGCAGCCTGTGGCGGACTAGCCGCAACTACGAGCAGTACTTC; CDR3 protein: CASSLWRTSRNYEQYF
clone size: few; J gene: TRBJ1-2; D gene: NA; V gene: TRBV2; CDR3 DNA: TGTGCCAGCAGTGAGCCTCCCTCGATGGGCCGCTATGGCTACACCTTC; CDR3 protein: CASSEPPSMGRYGYTF
clone size: many; J gene: TRBJ1-3; D gene: NA; V gene: TRBV12-3/TRBV12-4; CDR3 DNA: TGTGCCAGCAGTGTTCGGGGGGGTTCTGGAAACACCATATATTTT; CDR3 protein: CASSVRGGSGNTIYF
clone size: NA; J gene: TRBJ1-4; D gene: TRBD1; V gene: TRBV7-8; CDR3 DNA: TGTGCCAGCAGCTTTAACCCAGGGGGCGAAAAACTGTTTTTT; CDR3 protein: CASSFNPGGEKLFF
clone size: many; J gene: TRBJ2-3; D gene: NA; V gene: TRBV7-2; CDR3 DNA: TGTGCCAGCAGCTCCCCTCGGAAGGGAGATACGCAGTATTTT; CDR3 protein: CASSSPRKGDTQYF
clone size: NA; J gene: TRBJ2-1; D gene: NA; V gene: TRBV11-2; CDR3 DNA: TGTGCCAGCAGCAACCTCCAGGGTGGAAACGGTGAGCAGTTCTTC; CDR3 protein: CASSNLQGGNGEQFF
clone size: many; J gene: TRBJ2-1; D gene: TRBD2; V gene: TRBV10-2; CDR3 DNA: TGCGCCACCGGGGGGGGCGGGAATAATGAGCAGTTCTTC; CDR3 protein: CATGGGGNNEQFF
clone size: NA; J gene: TRBJ1-5; D gene: NA; V gene: TRBV5-6; CDR3 DNA: TGTGCCAGCAGCTTCAGGGCCCTCGGGAATCAGCCCCAGCATTTT; CDR3 protein: CASSFRALGNQPQHF
clone size: many; J gene: TRBJ1-4; D gene: NA; V gene: TRBV7-2; CDR3 DNA: TGTGCCAGCAGCTTATTGTTTGTTCGGGCAGGGGACGAAAAACTGTTTTTT; CDR3 protein: CASSLLFVRAGDEKLFF
clone size: many; J gene: TRBJ1-6; D gene: NA; V gene: TRBV7-2; CDR3 DNA: TGTGCCAGCAGCTTTTACAGGGATAATTCACCCCTCCACTTT; CDR3 protein: CASSFYRDNSPLHF
clone size: many; J gene: TRBJ1-1; D gene: NA; V gene: TRBV7-9; CDR3 DNA: TGTGCCACCCACTCGGGAGGCGGGGCTGGGCACACTGAAGCTTTCTTT; CDR3 protein: CATHSGGGAGHTEAFF
clone size: NA; J gene: TRBJ1-1; D gene: NA; V gene: TRBV28; CDR3 DNA: TGTGCCAGCAGTGTGGGGCGGGGGGTGAACACTGAAGCTTTCTTT; CDR3 protein: CASSVGRGVNTEAFF
clone size: NA; J gene: TRBJ1-1; D gene: TRBD1; V gene: TRBV18; CDR3 DNA: TGTGCCAGCTCACCTTCAGACAGGGGCTCTGTTGAGGCTTTCTTT; CDR3 protein: CASSPSDRGSVEAFF
clone size: many; J gene: TRBJ1-5; D gene: NA; V gene: TRBV19; CDR3 DNA: TGTGCCAGTAGTCTGCTCGGGGTAGGCAATCAGCCCCAGCATTTT; CDR3 protein: CASSLLGVGNQPQHF
clone size: NA; J gene: TRBJ2-5; D gene: NA; V gene: TRBV19; CDR3 DNA: TGTGCCAGTAGTATATCAGCAAAAGAGACCCAGTACTTC; CDR3 protein: CASSISAKETQYF
clone size: many; J gene: TRBJ2-7; D gene: TRBD2; V gene: TRBV7-6; CDR3 DNA: TGTGCCAGCAGCTTAACGTCCCGGGCTAGCGGGAGTGTTCTTCGGAACGAGCAGTACTTC; CDR3 protein: CASSLTSRASGSVLRNEQYF
clone size: NA; J gene: TRBJ2-3; D gene: TRBD2; V gene: TRBV19; CDR3 DNA: TGTGCCAGTAGTAGGACTAGCGGGACCAATCCGACTAGCACAGATACGCAGTATTTT; CDR3 protein: CASSRTSGTNPTSTDTQYF
clone size: many; J gene: TRBJ2-1; D gene: NA; V gene: TRBV7-9; CDR3 DNA: TGTGCCAGCAGCTGGACCGCTGACGAGCAGTTCTTC; CDR3 protein: CASSWTADEQFF
clone size: many; J gene: TRBJ2-7; D gene: TRBD2; V gene: TRBV7-2; CDR3 DNA: TGTGCCAGCAGCCTACAGGCGGGAGTCGAGCAGTACTTC; CDR3 protein: CASSLQAGVEQYF
clone size: many; J gene: TRBJ2-5; D gene: TRBD1; V gene: TRBV5-1; CDR3 DNA: TGCGCCAGCAGCCGACCCGGGACAGGGAGTGAGACCCAGTACTTC; CDR3 protein: CASSRPGTGSETQYF
clone size: few; J gene: TRBJ2-1; D gene: NA; V gene: TRBV10-3; CDR3 DNA: TGTGCCATCTCTAAGGGACTGCAGTGGGATGAGCAGTTCTTC; CDR3 protein: CAISKGLQWDEQFF